The 5 T cell receptor beta chains presented below share a single source sample, sequenced in a study of identical twins. Via MiXCR, TCRdb re-called the 5' RACE reads, giving one row per CDR3 protein. Of approximately 890,000 distinct CDR3 sequences listed, more than 9% are singletons. In addition, the sample was reused for a study of yellow fever vaccine responses in identical twins.

Sequenced sample: PBMCs. The receptors derive from a woman between 18 and 30 years old in good health.

This clonotype was recorded many times. This sequence joins TRBV4-1 and TRBJ2-5, with D possibly TRBD2 on 5 matching bases. Trimming took 2 bases from V and 5 from J, leaving 12 bases between them. From germline, CDR1 is MGHRA and CDR2 YSYEKL. This CDR3 contains 14 residues. The DNA of the CDR3 is TGCGCCAGCAGCCAAAGTCTAATAGCGGAGACCCAGTACTTC. Protein sequence: CASSQSLIAETQYF.

The gene calls are TRBV18 and TRBJ2-3; D gene uncertain. Trimming removed 3 bases from V and 4 bases from J, with 5 bases in between. Germline-derived CDR1 and CDR2 are KGHSH and LQKENI. CDR3 length: 12 residues. CDR3 coding DNA: TGTGCCAGCTCACCGATGTCAGATACGCAGTATTTT. Protein: CASSPMSDTQYF.

In DNA form, the CDR3 reads TGTGCCAGCTCACCAACGGCCAGGGCCTACGAGCAGTACGTC. Translation: CASSPTARAYEQYV. The chain employs TRBV18 and TRBJ2-7; a weak D match, TRBD1 (5 bases). Germline assignment: CDR1 KGHSH and CDR2 LQKENI. The CDR3 covers 14 residues. The germline V and J ends were trimmed by 2 bases and 2 bases, with 10 bases remaining between them.

V usage is TRBV3-1 and J usage is TRBJ2-1, with 16 positions matching TRBD2. Germline trimming cut 1 base from V and 8 bases from J; bases unmatched to any gene: 5. The CDR3 is 17 residues long. Per the germline V gene, CDR1 is LGHDT and CDR2 is YNNKEL (reference sequence). DNA of the CDR3: TGTGCCAGCAGCCAAGGGGGACTAGCGGGGGGGTACCATGAGCAGTTCTTC. Translation gives CASSQGGLAGGYHEQFF.

This clonotype was seen only a few times. The gene calls are TRBV20-1 and TRBJ2-3; 8 bases align to TRBD1. This CDR3 is built from 13 residues. CDR1 and CDR2 (germline): DFQATT, SNEGSKA (reference sequence). V was clipped by 6 bases and J by 4 bases; unmatched bases: 6. The CDR3 protein is CSAQGAGADTQYF. In DNA form, the CDR3 reads TGCAGTGCCCAGGGGGCTGGTGCAGATACGCAGTATTTT.